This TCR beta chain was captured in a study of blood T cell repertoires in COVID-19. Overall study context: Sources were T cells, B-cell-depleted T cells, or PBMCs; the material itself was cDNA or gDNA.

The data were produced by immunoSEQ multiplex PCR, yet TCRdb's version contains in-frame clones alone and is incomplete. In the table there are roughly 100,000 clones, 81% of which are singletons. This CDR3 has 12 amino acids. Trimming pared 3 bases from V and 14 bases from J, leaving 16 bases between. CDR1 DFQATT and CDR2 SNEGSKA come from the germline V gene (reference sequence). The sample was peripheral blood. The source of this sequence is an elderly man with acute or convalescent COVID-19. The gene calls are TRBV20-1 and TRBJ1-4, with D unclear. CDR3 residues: CSASGNPSTLFF. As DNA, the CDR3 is TGCAGTGCTAGTGGTAACCCGAGTACGCTGTTTTTT.